These 20 T cell receptor beta chains were all obtained from the same sample, sequenced in a study of shared T cell receptors in the human thymus. Produced via immunoSEQ multiplex PCR; TCRdb's table is partial and in-frame only. The sample contains approximately 580,000 clones, approximately 80% of which appear only once. This sample also belongs to another study, concerning human thymus T cells.

The specimen was thymocytes. Source of these receptors: a boy younger than two with a congenital heart defect.

CDR3: CASSGEDAGGNYGYTF. The CDR3 nucleotides read TGTGCCAGCAGCGGCGAGGACGCCGGGGGGAACTATGGCTACACCTTC. The V and J genes are TRBV9 and TRBJ1-2; tentatively, D is TRBD1 (5 bases). V lost 3 bases, J lost 2 bases, and 17 bases lay in between. Germline V gives CDR1 SGDLS, CDR2 YYNGEE. This CDR3 is built from 16 residues.

V and J are TRBV7-3 and TRBJ2-1, with 13 bases matching TRBD2. The V gene end was trimmed by 5 bases and the J gene end by 8 bases; junction bases not matched to a gene: 3. This CDR3 contains 14 residues. Germline CDR1 SGHTA, CDR2 FQGTGA. CDR3 sequence: CASSRTSGSHEQFF. The CDR3 bases are TGTGCCAGCAGCCGGACTAGCGGGAGCCATGAGCAGTTCTTC.

The V gene is TRBV27, the J gene TRBJ1-5; a weak D match, TRBD1 (5 bases). Trimming stripped 4 bases from V and 2 bases from J, with 9 bases between. This CDR3 contains 14 residues. Per the germline V gene, CDR1 is MNHEY and CDR2 is SMNVEV (reference sequence). The CDR3 spells CASSSQGRNQPQHF. The CDR3 coding sequence is TGTGCCAGCAGTTCTCAGGGCCGCAATCAGCCCCAGCATTTT.

This rearrangement joins TRBV2 to TRBJ2-2, with 13 nucleotides matching TRBD2. Germline lookup yields CDR1 SNHLY and CDR2 FYNNEI. The CDR3 totals 18 residues. J was trimmed by 2 bases and V by 6 bases; bases with no gene match: 9. CDR3 nucleotide sequence: TGTGCCAGCAGCCGGGGACTAGCGGGACGAACCAACACCGGGGAGCTGTTTTTT. Translation gives CASSRGLAGRTNTGELFF.

This clone was recorded only once. The CDR3, as DNA: TGTGCCAGCAGCGTAGATGCAGCGTGGCAAGCTGGAAACACCATATATTTT. This encodes CASSVDAAWQAGNTIYF. The chain couples TRBV9 to TRBJ1-3; the D is unclear. Trimming left V 0 bases short and J 2 bases short, with 15 bases between. This CDR3 is built from 17 residues. In germline, CDR1 is SGDLS, CDR2 YYNGEE.

The V gene is TRBV23-1, the J gene TRBJ2-7; 7 nucleotides align to TRBD1. TRBV23-1 is reported as an ORF; its role is uncertain. The CDR3 is 16 residues long. V lost 1 base, J lost 3 bases, and 9 bases stayed unmatched. CDR3 amino acids: CASSQWGQRDIYEQYF. The CDR3 DNA sequence: TGCGCCAGCAGTCAATGGGGACAGAGGGATATCTACGAGCAGTACTTC.

This clone has only a few counts. The chain links TRBV5-6 to TRBJ2-2; 13 bases agree with TRBD2. Germline CDR1 and CDR2: SGHDT and YYEEEE. This CDR3 comprises 15 residues. J gave up 5 bases and V 4 bases, and 2 bases lay outside the gene matches. As DNA, the CDR3 is TGTGCCAGCAGCCAGACTAGCGGGAGGACCGGGGAGCTGTTTTTT. This translates into CASSQTSGRTGELFF.

A few counts support this clone. This chain connects TRBV27 to TRBJ1-5; tentatively, D is TRBD1 (6 bases). Germline values: CDR1 MNHEY, CDR2 SMNVEV (reference sequence). The CDR3 length is 13 residues. V was clipped by 6 bases and J by 7 bases, with 13 bases between them. The CDR3 DNA reads as TGTGCCAGCAGCCCCGGGACAAGCCAGCCCCAGCATTTT. It encodes CASSPGTSQPQHF.

This clone has more than one count but fewer than ten. V gene TRBV4-2 combines with J gene TRBJ2-3; the D gene is possibly TRBD2 (5 bases). CDR1 and CDR2 from the germline V gene are LGHNA and YNFKEQ. The CDR3 covers 16 residues. Trimming removed 4 bases at V and 2 bases at J, with 16 bases between. CDR3 bases: TGTGCCAGCAGCCCCGGTTGGAACGGGGTCACAGATACGCAGTATTTT. Translating gives CASSPGWNGVTDTQYF.

The chain has TRBV30 and TRBJ2-3; the D is unclear. Trimming took 0 bases from V and 7 from J, leaving 8 bases between them. CDR3 length: 12 residues. Germline lookup yields CDR1 GTSNPN and CDR2 SVGIG (reference sequence). The CDR3 loop is CAWSVQWNTQYF. CDR3 sequence (DNA): TGTGCCTGGAGTGTACAGTGGAATACGCAGTATTTT.

The chain couples TRBV19 to TRBJ2-6; 8 nucleotides match TRBD2. CDR1 and CDR2 from the germline V gene are LNHDA and SQIVND (reference sequence). J was trimmed by 1 base and V by 6 bases; bases with no gene match: 14. This CDR3 region has 19 residues. The CDR3 reads CASRLGDGGASSGANVLTF. DNA for the CDR3: TGTGCCAGTAGACTGGGAGACGGGGGGGCGAGTTCTGGGGCCAACGTCCTGACTTTC.

This CDR3 reads CASSVNLNQPGNSSYNEQFF. The CDR3, as DNA: TGTGCCAGCAGTGTTAACCTAAACCAGCCAGGTAACAGCTCCTACAATGAGCAGTTCTTC. The chain links TRBV6-1 to TRBJ2-1; D uncertain. Between the trimmed V and J ends, which lost 4 bases and 0 bases, there was a span of 25 bases. In germline, CDR1 is MNHNS, CDR2 SASEGT. CDR3 length: 20 residues.

Only one count was recorded for this clone. V is TRBV13 and J is TRBJ2-7, with D maybe TRBD1 (6 bases). Trimming removed 5 bases at V and 0 bases at J, with 14 bases between. This CDR3 has 15 amino acids. Germline values: CDR1 PRHDT, CDR2 FYEKMQ (reference sequence). DNA for the CDR3: TGTGCCAGCAGCCCGAAACAGGGAAGCTCCTACGAGCAGTACTTC. It is translated as CASSPKQGSSYEQYF.

The CDR3 nucleotides read TGCGCCAGCAGCCTGGGAGGGAATTCCTACAATGAGCAGTTCTTC. This codes for CASSLGGNSYNEQFF. J is TRBJ2-1 and V is TRBV5-1; 7 bases match TRBD2. The CDR3 consists of 15 residues. Germline assignment: CDR1 SGHRS and CDR2 YFSETQ. The J segment lost 1 base and the V segment lost 4 bases, leaving 5 bases of the junction unmatched.

This clone was found a few times. The chain employs TRBV5-1 and TRBJ1-2; perhaps TRBD1 as D (6 bases). Germline V gene sequence: CDR1 SGHRS, CDR2 YFSETQ. This CDR3 spans 15 amino acids. V was trimmed by 4 bases and J by 1 base, leaving 14 bases between them. The CDR3 loop reads CASSPGQMFNYGYTF. The CDR3 nucleotides read TGCGCCAGCAGCCCCGGACAGATGTTTAACTATGGCTACACCTTC.

The chain has TRBV4-3 and TRBJ2-1; TRBD2 agrees at 13 bases. This CDR3 has 18 amino acids. Per the germline V gene, CDR1 is LGHNA and CDR2 is YSLEER. The V and J ends lost 3 bases and 4 bases, in that order; junction bases with no gene match: 9. The DNA for the CDR3 is TGCGCCAGCAGCCAGGCCCGGACTAGCGGGGGACTTTACAATGAGCAGTTCTTC. Its translation is CASSQARTSGGLYNEQFF.

CDR3 sequence reads: CASRPGQGGYEQYF. CDR3 nucleotides: TGTGCCAGCAGGCCGGGACAGGGGGGCTACGAGCAGTACTTC. The gene calls are TRBV27 and TRBJ2-7; 11 positions match TRBD1. The CDR3 totals 14 residues. V lost 6 bases to trimming and J lost 3 bases; unmatched junction nucleotides: 4. CDR1 is MNHEY and CDR2 is SMNVEV in the germline V gene (reference sequence).

V and J are TRBV25-1 and TRBJ2-5; 10 nucleotides line up with TRBD1. Germline V gene sequence: CDR1 MGHDK, CDR2 SYGVNS. This CDR3 has 16 residues. The V segment lost 3 bases and the J segment 5 bases; nucleotides outside the gene matches: 9. This chain's CDR3 is CASSDPGTGVWETQYF. Written as DNA, the CDR3 is TGTGCCAGCAGTGACCCTGGGACAGGGGTGTGGGAGACCCAGTACTTC. Full variable domain (rest looked up from reference TRBV25-1 and TRBJ2-5): EADIYQTPRYLVIGTGKKITLECSQTMGHDKMYWYQQDPGMELHLIHYSYGVNSTEKGDLSSESTVSRIRTEHFPLTLESARPSHTSQYLCASSDPGTGVWETQYFGPGTRLLVL.

This chain links TRBV5-1 with TRBJ2-1, with TRBD2 matching over 8 bases. The CDR3 runs 18 residues. The J segment lost 9 bases and the V segment lost 0 bases, leaving 17 bases of the junction unmatched. Germline V CDR1 and CDR2: SGHRS, YFSETQ. The CDR3 region is CASSLVPSSGSQSGEQFF. The CDR3 DNA follows: TGCGCCAGCAGCTTGGTCCCCTCTAGCGGGTCGCAATCTGGTGAGCAGTTCTTC.

This clone was seen a few times. This chain links TRBV21-1 with TRBJ2-7; the table names TRBD1, a call not compared with the DNA. TRBV21-1 is recorded as a pseudogene. The CDR3 consists of 14 residues. The CDR3 loop is CASSKVRQGSDEYF. The CDR3 nucleotides are TGTGCCAGCAGCAAAGTAAGACAGGGGTCTGATGAGTACTTC.